This T cell receptor (beta chain) was sequenced in a study of T cell responses to AZD1222 COVID-19 vaccine. The data were produced by immunoSEQ multiplex PCR, yet TCRdb's version contains in-frame clones alone and is incomplete. The data show about 150,000 clones, 80% to 95% seen once. Trimming pared 0 bases from V and 13 bases from J, leaving 10 bases between. The V gene's germline CDR1 is MNHEY and CDR2 SVGEGT. This CDR3 comprises 12 residues. This chain uses TRBV6-2 or TRBV6-3 with TRBJ2-1; TRBD2 might be the D (5 bases). This clonotype was obtained from an adult who received the AZD1222 COVID-19 vaccine. The sequences come from peripheral blood, collected 28 days after the second AZD1222 dose. The CDR3 DNA follows: TGTGCCAGCAGTTACTCGAAGGACTCCCAGTTCTTC. Translation gives CASSYSKDSQFF.